This T cell receptor (beta chain) came from a study of blood T cell repertoires in COVID-19. About the research overall: Both acute and convalescent COVID-19 samples were obtained from the United States, Italy and Spain. T cells, B-cell-depleted T cells, or PBMCs supplied cDNA or gDNA.

The germline V and J ends were trimmed by 4 bases and 6 bases, with 21 bases remaining between them. Germline loops: CDR1 SGHNT, CDR2 YYREEE (reference sequence). The CDR3 is made up of 16 amino acids. In the original processing: Amplification of reference gene primers was used by the study to estimate nucleated cell counts. Profiled with immunoSEQ multiplex PCR; TCRdb holds only in-frame clones, not every one. V and J calls and clone size come straight from that table; D and trimming were deduced from the DNA. The sample shows 35,000 to 50,000 clones, about 85% of them seen only once. Sequenced input: peripheral blood. The V gene is TRBV5-4, the J gene TRBJ2-3, with D possibly matching TRBD1 (6 bases). The sequence derives from a man aged 55-75 years with acute or convalescent COVID-19. CDR3 loop: CASSPHADRNRDTQYF. The DNA for the CDR3 is TGTGCCAGCAGCCCGCATGCTGACAGGAACAGGGATACGCAGTATTTT.